The clone carrying this TCR beta chain appeared many times. The germline gives CDR1 SGHTA, CDR2 FQGNSA. The CDR3 is made up of 13 amino acids. V shed 5 bases and J shed 3 bases, with 10 bases lying between them. One entry per CDR3 protein, called by TCRdb with MiXCR from the RT-PCR reads. The sample has hundreds of thousands of distinct CDR3 sequences, 12% to 15% seen once. The sample comprised memory CD4+ T cells from blood. The chain links TRBV7-2 to TRBJ1-1, with D possibly matching TRBD1 (6 bases). The origin of this receptor is a female donor in good health, serving as a healthy control. The CDR3 spells CASSGGGHTEAFF. CDR3 bases: TGTGCCAGCAGCGGAGGGGGTCACACTGAAGCTTTCTTT.